This paragraph covers one T cell receptor (beta chain) sequence. This sample was taken from a study of Ad26.COV2.S vaccination and SARS-CoV-2 variants. TCRdb keeps only in-frame clones here, not all; method: immunoSEQ multiplex PCR. The data hold over 400,000 clones, with roughly 87% observed a single time. Treatment in this sample: roughly 20 received Ad26.COV2.S at low or high dose, single or two shots; roughly five received placebo; per-sample allocation not given. After the first vaccine or placebo injection, samples were drawn on day 63. Vaccination used an Ad26 vector expressing Wuhan-strain SARS-CoV-2 spike. Trimming removed 4 bases at V and 4 bases at J, with 19 bases between. Germline V gene sequence: CDR1 MGHRA, CDR2 YSYEKL. The CDR3 has 16 amino acids.

The chain couples TRBV4-1 to TRBJ2-5; TRBD2 is a possible D gene (6 bases). The sample was peripheral blood, taken in a trial of Ad26.COV2.S vaccine versus placebo. This clonotype originated in a person between 18 and 59 years old who received the Ad26.COV2.S COVID-19 vaccine or a placebo. The CDR3 reads CASSPRGLARIETQYF. CDR3 coding DNA: TGCGCCAGCAGCCCAAGAGGGCTAGCGAGGATAGAGACCCAGTACTTC.